This TCR beta chain comes out of a study of identical twins (dated by TCRdb to about 2016). For the wider study: To test whether fetal clonotypes persist, the study used deep sequencing on TCR alpha and beta repertoires from monozygotic twins, unrelated adults of various ages, and cord blood. Replicate twin experiments were performed at different times using different library preparation protocols to rule out contamination. Overall study outcomes, separate from this receptor: Fewer insertions were carried by abundant cord blood beta clonotypes, a similar but weaker trend appeared in young adult naive repertoires, and no such trend appeared in memory repertoires. In beta out-of-frame sequences, excess twin sharing was weaker, because having fewer shared sequences lowered the signal-to-noise ratio. Out-of-frame TCR alpha sharing in monozygotic twins was systematically underestimated by recombination models, whereas sharing between unrelated individuals was in agreement with the recombination models. Compared with coincidental sharing between unrelated individuals, out-of-frame TCR alpha sequences shared between twins showed an excess of sequences with low generation probability. Zero-insertion analyses could be partly confounded by invariant T cells such as MAIT and iNKT, though diverse VJ usage argued against such confounding for most clonotypes. Because the same donors could not be followed over many years, the conclusions depended on cross-sectional statistical analysis.

On this clonotype itself: Its antigen remains unidentified. No clone much larger than this one lies a single base away; base qualities are absent.

Library construction relied on 5' RACE. Sequencer: Illumina HiSeq 2000. A universal primer binding site was added through template switching, and the final cDNA carried a unique molecular identifier so that TCR cDNA molecules could be counted accurately. Specific primers in the conserved constant-segment region were used to synthesize first-strand cDNA for the TCR alpha and beta chains. To control for contamination, each cDNA library was double barcoded with a SMART-Mk sample barcode plus Illumina barcodes. TruSeq adapter sequences along with Illumina sample barcodes were introduced in two successive PCR steps. The Illumina HiSeq platform was used with custom primers to sequence TCR alpha and beta cDNA libraries. Per the authors' processing: Unique molecular identifiers were extracted from raw reads with MiGEC, and CDR3 positions were determined with MiXCR. Recombination models were inferred per individual with the repgenHMM and IGoR tools using an EM algorithm. Shared clonotype analysis was performed with the tcR package in R, normalizing sharing by the product of cloneset sizes. To study raw recombination free of thymic and clonal selection effects, out-of-frame nonproductive sequences were analyzed. The public reads were run again by TCRdb, first through fastp at Q25 and then through MiXCR, and only productive beta chains were kept. Entries are consolidated by CDR3 protein sequence, retaining the most common genes and DNA. These V and J calls originate from TCRdb's pipeline instead of the authors' own analysis. The sample table contains a few hundred thousand distinct CDR3 sequences; only one count was recorded for around 15% of them. The ten largest clones take up approximately 0.98% of the sample.

Every donor was a healthy Caucasian. The twin cohort consisted of three pairs of female monozygotic twins, all aged roughly 18 to 30 years. Positive isolation kits from Invitrogen were used to isolate CD4+ and CD8+ T cell populations. After removal of 4 bases from V and 4 bases from J, the junction retains 4 bases not matched to a gene. According to the germline V gene, CDR1 reads SGHTA and CDR2 reads FQGNSA. The CDR3 runs 14 amino acids, cysteine and phenylalanine included. Just the 42-base CDR3 DNA is kept, in frame starting at base 1. This same sample was also taken into another study, of yellow fever vaccine responses in identical twins. Taken from the second paper: According to the authors, in identical twins the way T cells responded to vaccination appeared partly convergent and partly personalized. In the study, vaccine-responding T cell clones were precisely tracked in identical twins.

The sample comprised CD4+ T cells sorted from blood. The source of this sequence is a woman younger than 30 in good health. The chain uses TRBV7-2 and TRBJ1-1, with 9 bases matching TRBD1. The CDR3 sequence is CASSSETGGTEAFF. The DNA reads as follows: TGTGCCAGCAGCTCCGAGACAGGGGGCACTGAAGCTTTCTTT.